This T cell receptor (beta chain) was profiled in a study of regulatory T cells in long-lasting Graves disease. CDR3 length equals 19 residues. The J segment lost 1 base and the V segment lost 4 bases, leaving 16 bases of the junction unmatched. In germline, CDR1 is SGHRS, CDR2 YFSETQ. This clonotype occurred many times. Specified time point: persistent/refractory GD, antithyroid drugs over 5 years with positive TRAb. RNA extracted from PBMCs served as the sequencing template. Library construction for TCR beta used iRepertoire HTBI primers and Arm-PCR of CDR3 regions. Via MiXCR, TCRdb re-called the multiplex PCR reads, giving one row per CDR3 protein. The data contain approximately 400,000 distinct CDR3 sequences, roughly 25% of them seen just once; the ten biggest clones take up less than 30%.

This sequence originates from a middle-aged woman with Graves disease. This chain connects TRBV5-1 to TRBJ1-1, with 10 positions matching TRBD1. The sample was peripheral blood mononuclear cells (PBMCs), taken when the disease was refractory, from a patient treated with antithyroid drugs. CDR3 loop: CASSPVRPTGGRGNTEAFF. DNA of the CDR3: TGCGCCAGCAGCCCCGTAAGACCGACAGGGGGCAGGGGGAACACTGAAGCTTTCTTT.